One and the same sample provided the 22 T cell receptor beta chains below, sequenced in a study of blood T cell repertoires in COVID-19. This table comes from immunoSEQ multiplex PCR, and its TCRdb copy is limited to in-frame clones, with some not included. Of about 29,000 clones detected, 70% to 90% appear once; the ten largest clones hold more than 9%. The sample taken for sequencing was peripheral blood. The source is a human donor in a cohort sampled during active COVID-19.

This chain uses TRBV2 with TRBJ2-7, with no clear D. CDR3 length: 17 amino acids. Trimming shortened V by 1 base and J by 0 bases, and 16 bases separated the two germline ends. Germline V lookup: CDR1 SNHLY, CDR2 FYNNEI. The CDR3 here is CASSEEYPVQSSYEQYF. The CDR3 DNA follows: TGTGCCAGCAGTGAAGAATATCCAGTCCAAAGCTCCTACGAGCAGTACTTC.

The gene calls are TRBV5-1 and TRBJ1-1; a possible D gene is TRBD1 (5 bases). Trimming removed 7 bases at V and 6 bases at J, with 19 bases between. This CDR3 is built from 14 residues. Germline CDR1 SGHRS, CDR2 YFSETQ. In DNA form, the CDR3 reads TGCGCCAGCCGAAGAGCTACAGGACCCCCTGAAGCTTTCTTT. It codes for CASRRATGPPEAFF. The full variable domain, in which reference TRBV5-1 and TRBJ1-1 provide the parts outside the CDR3, is KAGVTQTPRYLIKTRGQQVTLSCSPISGHRSVSWYQQTPGQGLQFLFEYFSETQRNKGNFPGRFSGRQFSNSRSEMNVSTLELGDSALYLCASRRATGPPEAFFGQGTRLTVV.

This chain connects TRBV4-2 to TRBJ2-1, with 12 bases aligning to TRBD2. CDR1 and CDR2 from the germline V gene are LGHNA and YNFKEQ. CDR3 length: 16 amino acids. The trim removed 3 bases at V and 6 bases at J, leaving 6 bases unmatched. The CDR3 protein is CASSQPGLAGLNEQFF. In DNA form, the CDR3 reads TGTGCCAGCAGCCAGCCGGGACTAGCGGGTCTCAATGAGCAGTTCTTC.

V and J are TRBV7-9 and TRBJ2-7; 7 bases are shared with TRBD1. CDR1 is SEHNR, CDR2 FQNEAQ, per germline (reference sequence). Losses at the gene ends were 1 base for V and 2 bases for J; bases not matched to a gene: 8. This CDR3 is built from 16 residues. CDR3 DNA: TGTGCCAGCAGCTTAGACCTGGGACAGCGGACCTACGAGCAGTACTTC. Protein sequence: CASSLDLGQRTYEQYF.

In the case of this clone: At one of its ends the junction is not consistent with the germline gene, which may arise from a read error. The chain uses TRBV7-7 and TRBJ2-3; 9 nucleotides align to TRBD2. Germline V gene sequence: CDR1 SSHAT, CDR2 FNYEAQ (reference sequence). CDR3 size: 15 residues. CDR3 region: CASSQGLADSDTQYF. Here the CDR3 DNA reads TGTGCTAGCAGCCAGGGACTAGCTGATTCAGATACGCAGTATTTT.

This chain uses TRBV5-4 with TRBJ2-7; D possibly corresponds to TRBD2 (5 bases). Trimming pared 0 bases from V and 5 bases from J, leaving 18 bases between. CDR1 is SGHNT, CDR2 YYREEE, per germline (reference sequence). The CDR3 contains 16 residues. CDR3 in DNA: TGTGCCAGCAGCTTGGGGGTACCGGGATCCGGGAACGAGCAGTACTTC. It yields the protein CASSLGVPGSGNEQYF.

The rearrangement uses TRBV5-1 and TRBJ2-1, with D maybe TRBD1 (6 bases). V lost 4 bases and J lost 3, with 14 bases in between. The CDR3 runs to 15 residues. Germline CDR1 SGHRS, CDR2 YFSETQ. The CDR3 reads CASSTGQGFYNEQFF. In DNA, the CDR3 is TGCGCCAGCAGCACGGGGCAGGGGTTCTACAATGAGCAGTTCTTC.

The rearrangement uses TRBV7-2 and TRBJ2-2; 11 bases map to TRBD1. CDR3 length equals 16 residues. V gave up 4 bases and J gave up 3 bases; unmatched junction bases: 4. In germline, CDR1 is SGHTA, CDR2 FQGNSA. CDR3 in amino acids: CASSWTGGRDTGELFF. DNA for the CDR3: TGTGCCAGCAGCTGGACAGGGGGCCGTGACACCGGGGAGCTGTTTTTT.

The J gene is TRBJ1-5, the V gene TRBV5-1; unclear D gene. V lost 0 bases, J lost 3 bases, and 4 bases lay in between. Germline V lookup: CDR1 SGHRS, CDR2 YFSETQ. The CDR3 extends over 13 amino acids. CDR3 amino acids: CASSLDYNQPQHF. The CDR3 DNA follows: TGCGCCAGCAGCTTGGACTACAATCAGCCCCAGCATTTT.

The chain combines TRBV23-1 with TRBJ2-3, with 7 bases aligning to TRBD2. Being an ORF, TRBV23-1 has a function that is uncertain. Trimming at V came to 11 bases and at J to 3 bases, leaving 17 bases not matched to a gene. This CDR3 has 16 amino acids. The CDR3 loop is CASLPRSGRETDTQYF. The CDR3 DNA is TGCGCCTCACTCCCCCGTTCAGGGAGGGAAACAGATACGCAGTATTTT.

The genes are TRBV7-3 and TRBJ2-1; TRBD2 is a possible D gene (5 bases). V was trimmed by 2 bases and J by 10 bases, leaving 15 bases between them. Per the germline V gene, CDR1 is SGHTA and CDR2 is FQGTGA. This CDR3 region has 14 residues. CDR3 sequence (DNA): TGTGCCAGCAGCTTAGGGGAGCTGGGTGGGGAGCAGTTCTTC. It encodes CASSLGELGGEQFF.

The chain combines TRBV7-6 with TRBJ2-5; 7 positions agree with TRBD2. The CDR3 is 16 amino acids. Trimming took 1 base from V and 2 from J; bases not matched to a gene: 7. Germline loops: CDR1 SGHVS, CDR2 FNYEAQ. The CDR3 DNA reads TGTGCCAGCAGCTTAGTGGCGGGAGCGGGGCAAGAGACCCAGTACTTC. The encoded protein is CASSLVAGAGQETQYF. The variable domain in full, with the rest retrieved from reference TRBV7-6 and TRBJ2-5, is GAGVSQSPRYKVTKRGQDVALRCDPISGHVSLYWYRQALGQGPEFLTYFNYEAQQDKSGLPNDRFSAERPEGSISTLTIQRTEQRDSAMYRCASSLVAGAGQETQYFGPGTRLLVL.

The chain is built from TRBV4-2 and TRBJ2-2, with 11 bases identical to TRBD1. Germline V lookup: CDR1 LGHNA, CDR2 YNFKEQ. Trimming at V came to 3 bases and at J to 4 bases, leaving 13 bases not matched to a gene. The CDR3 is 19 residues long. This chain's CDR3 is CASSHPDLGQGASTGELFF. DNA of the CDR3: TGTGCCAGCAGCCACCCCGACCTTGGACAGGGGGCGAGCACCGGGGAGCTGTTTTTT.

This chain connects TRBV13 to TRBJ2-5, with a possible D match to TRBD1 (5 bases). The CDR3 spans 12 residues. Germline V CDR1 and CDR2: PRHDT, FYEKMQ (reference sequence). The V gene lost 6 bases and the J gene lost 5 bases, with 10 bases spanning the gap. The CDR3, as DNA: TGTGCCAGCAGTCAGGGTAGGGAGACCCAGTACTTC. Protein product: CASSQGRETQYF.

The chain has TRBV15 and TRBJ1-3; no clear D. The CDR3 contains 15 residues. V shed 4 bases and J shed 0 bases, with 10 bases lying between them. From germline, CDR1 is LNHNV and CDR2 YYDKDF (reference sequence). This CDR3 is CATSKQVTSGNTIYF. CDR3 DNA: TGTGCCACCAGCAAGCAGGTGACCTCTGGAAACACCATATATTTT.

The chain combines TRBV5-1 with TRBJ1-1; D is unresolved. The CDR3 contains 13 residues. Trimming pared 0 bases from V and 4 bases from J, leaving 7 bases between. CDR1 is SGHRS, CDR2 YFSETQ, per germline. The CDR3 loop reads CASSLAGSTEAFF. The CDR3 bases are TGCGCCAGCAGCTTGGCTGGGAGCACTGAAGCTTTCTTT. Complete variable domain (other parts from reference TRBV5-1 and TRBJ1-1): KAGVTQTPRYLIKTRGQQVTLSCSPISGHRSVSWYQQTPGQGLQFLFEYFSETQRNKGNFPGRFSGRQFSNSRSEMNVSTLELGDSALYLCASSLAGSTEAFFGQGTRLTVV.

This clone was counted a single time. The chain carries TRBV2 and TRBJ2-2; TRBD2 aligns across 7 bases. This CDR3 comprises 14 residues. J was trimmed by 4 bases and V by 6 bases; bases with no gene match: 5. CDR1 and CDR2 (germline): SNHLY, FYNNEI. CDR3 in DNA: TGTGCCAGCAGGGGGGGGAGCTCCACCGGGGAGCTGTTTTTT. Amino acid sequence: CASRGGSSTGELFF.

Written as DNA, the CDR3 is TGTGCCAGCAGTGAACAGATCTACGAGCAGTACTTC. It encodes CASSEQIYEQYF. The chain employs TRBV2 and TRBJ2-7; D gene uncertain. Germline CDR1 is SNHLY and CDR2 is FYNNEI. Trimming cost V 2 bases and J 3 bases, with 5 bases left between them. The CDR3 contains 12 residues.

The chain employs TRBV5-4 and TRBJ2-7, with 8 bases identical to TRBD2. Losses at the gene ends were 2 bases for V and 5 bases for J; bases not matched to a gene: 6. The CDR3 covers 14 residues. Germline values: CDR1 SGHNT, CDR2 YYREEE (reference sequence). CDR3 amino acids: CASSFHGGVDEQYF. CDR3 DNA sequence: TGTGCCAGCAGCTTCCACGGGGGGGTGGACGAGCAGTACTTC. The variable domain in full, completed from reference TRBV5-4 and TRBJ2-7, reads ETGVTQSPTHLIKTRGQQVTLRCSSQSGHNTVSWYQQALGQGPQFIFQYYREEENGRGNFPPRFSGLQFPNYSSELNVNALELDDSALYLCASSFHGGVDEQYFGPGTRLTVT.

V is TRBV3-1 (or the pseudogene TRBV3-2) and J is TRBJ1-1; no clear D. In germline, CDR1 is LGHDT, CDR2 YNNKEL (reference sequence). Trimming removed 1 base from V and 1 base from J, with 13 bases in between. The CDR3 totals 16 residues. CDR3 sequence (DNA): TGTGCCAGCAGCCAAGGCGTCTTTGCCGCGAACACTGAAGCTTTCTTT. Protein: CASSQGVFAANTEAFF.

The chain recombines TRBV18 with TRBJ1-2, with 8 bases fitting TRBD1. The CDR3 sequence is 16 residues long. CDR1 and CDR2 from the germline V gene are KGHSH and LQKENI. The trim removed 0 bases at V and 5 bases at J, leaving 8 bases unmatched. For the CDR3, the DNA is TGTGCCAGCTCACCACCGGGTGGACAGGGTCTTTATGGCTACACCTTC. This gives the protein CASSPPGGQGLYGYTF.

The chain couples TRBV6-5 to TRBJ2-7, with TRBD2 identical over 7 bases. Per the germline V gene, CDR1 is MNHEY and CDR2 is SVGAGI. Losses at the gene ends were 7 bases for V and 0 bases for J; bases not matched to a gene: 9. This CDR3 comprises 15 residues. CDR3 nucleotides: TGTGCCAGCAAGCTAATCCTAGCGGACTCCTACGAGCAGTACTTC. Amino acid sequence: CASKLILADSYEQYF.